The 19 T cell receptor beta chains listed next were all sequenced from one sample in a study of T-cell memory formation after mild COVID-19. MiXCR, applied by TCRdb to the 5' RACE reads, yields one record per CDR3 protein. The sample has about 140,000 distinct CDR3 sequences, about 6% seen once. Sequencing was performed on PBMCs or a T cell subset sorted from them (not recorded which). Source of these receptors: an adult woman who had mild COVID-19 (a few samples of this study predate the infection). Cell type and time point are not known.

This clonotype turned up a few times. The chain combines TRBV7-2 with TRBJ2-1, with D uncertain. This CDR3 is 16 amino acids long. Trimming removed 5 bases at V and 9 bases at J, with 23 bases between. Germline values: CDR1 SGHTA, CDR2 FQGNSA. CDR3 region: CASSITFDAQVGEQFF. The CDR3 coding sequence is TGTGCCAGCAGCATAACCTTTGACGCCCAGGTTGGTGAGCAGTTCTTC. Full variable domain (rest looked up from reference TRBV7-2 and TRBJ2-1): GAGVSQSPSNKVTEKGKDVELRCDPISGHTALYWYRQSLGQGLEFLIYFQGNSAPDKSGLPSDRFSAERTGGSVSTLTIQRTQQEDSAVYLCASSITFDAQVGEQFFGPGTRLTVL.

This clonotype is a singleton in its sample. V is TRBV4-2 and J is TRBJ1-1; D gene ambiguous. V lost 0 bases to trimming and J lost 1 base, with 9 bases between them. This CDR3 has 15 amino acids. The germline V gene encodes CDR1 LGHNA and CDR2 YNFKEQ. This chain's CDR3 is CASSQDLRPNTEAFF. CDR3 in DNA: TGTGCCAGCAGCCAAGATCTGCGACCGAACACTGAAGCTTTCTTT.

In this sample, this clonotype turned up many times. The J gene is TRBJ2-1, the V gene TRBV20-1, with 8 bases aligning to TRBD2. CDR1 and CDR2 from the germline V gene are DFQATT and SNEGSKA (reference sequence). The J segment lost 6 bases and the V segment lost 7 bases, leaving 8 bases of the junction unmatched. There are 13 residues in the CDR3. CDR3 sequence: CSVPGLGINEQFF. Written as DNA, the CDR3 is TGCAGTGTCCCGGGACTAGGGATCAATGAGCAGTTCTTC.

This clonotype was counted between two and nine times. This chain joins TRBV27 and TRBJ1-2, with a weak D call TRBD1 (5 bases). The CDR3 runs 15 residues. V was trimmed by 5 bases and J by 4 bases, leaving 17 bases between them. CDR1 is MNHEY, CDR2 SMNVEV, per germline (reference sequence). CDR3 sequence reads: CASSPRGRSVYGYTF. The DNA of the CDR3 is TGTGCCAGCAGTCCCCGGGGCAGGTCGGTCTATGGCTACACCTTC.

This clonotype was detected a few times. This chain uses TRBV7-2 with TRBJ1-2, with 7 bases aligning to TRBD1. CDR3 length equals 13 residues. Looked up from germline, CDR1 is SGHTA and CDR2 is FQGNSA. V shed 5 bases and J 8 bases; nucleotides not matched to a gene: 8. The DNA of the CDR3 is TGTGCCAGCAGCCCCGGGACAGTGGGAGGCTACACCTTC. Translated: CASSPGTVGGYTF.

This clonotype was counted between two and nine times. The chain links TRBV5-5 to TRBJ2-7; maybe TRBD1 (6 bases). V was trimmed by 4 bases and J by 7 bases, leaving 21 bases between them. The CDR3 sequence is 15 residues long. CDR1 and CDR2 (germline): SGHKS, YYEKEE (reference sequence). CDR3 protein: CASSPRTGTSGEQYF. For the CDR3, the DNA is TGTGCCAGCAGCCCCCGAACCGGGACATCGGGGGAGCAGTACTTC. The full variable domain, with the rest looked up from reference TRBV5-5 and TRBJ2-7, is DAGVTQSPTHLIKTRGQQVTLRCSPISGHKSVSWYQQVLGQGPQFIFQYYEKEERGRGNFPDRFSARQFPNYSSELNVNALLLGDSALYLCASSPRTGTSGEQYFGPGTRLTVT.

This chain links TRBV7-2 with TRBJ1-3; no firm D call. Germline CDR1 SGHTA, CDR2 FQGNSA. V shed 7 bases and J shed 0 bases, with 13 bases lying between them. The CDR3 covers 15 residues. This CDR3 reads CASTSSGLSGNTIYF. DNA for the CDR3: TGTGCCAGCACCTCAAGCGGACTCTCTGGAAACACCATATATTTT.

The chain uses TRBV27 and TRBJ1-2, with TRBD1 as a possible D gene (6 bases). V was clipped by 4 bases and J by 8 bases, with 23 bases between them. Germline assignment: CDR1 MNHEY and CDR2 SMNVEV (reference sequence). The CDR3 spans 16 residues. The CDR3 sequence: CASSSPSGARPWGYTF. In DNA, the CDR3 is TGTGCCAGCAGTTCACCCTCGGGGGCGAGGCCATGGGGCTACACCTTC.

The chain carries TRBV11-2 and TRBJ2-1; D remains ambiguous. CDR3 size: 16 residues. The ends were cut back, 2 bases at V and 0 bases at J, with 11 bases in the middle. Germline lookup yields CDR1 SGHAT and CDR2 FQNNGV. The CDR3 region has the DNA TGTGCCAGCAGCTTAATGCTAGTGGTCTCCTACAATGAGCAGTTCTTC. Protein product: CASSLMLVVSYNEQFF.

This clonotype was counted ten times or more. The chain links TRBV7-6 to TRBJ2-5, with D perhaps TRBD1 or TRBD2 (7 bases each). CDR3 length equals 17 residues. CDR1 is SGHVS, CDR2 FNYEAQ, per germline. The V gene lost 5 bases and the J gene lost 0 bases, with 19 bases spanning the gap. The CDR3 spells CASSQGGNRGYQETQYF. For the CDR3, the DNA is TGTGCCAGCAGCCAGGGGGGGAACAGGGGATACCAAGAGACCCAGTACTTC.

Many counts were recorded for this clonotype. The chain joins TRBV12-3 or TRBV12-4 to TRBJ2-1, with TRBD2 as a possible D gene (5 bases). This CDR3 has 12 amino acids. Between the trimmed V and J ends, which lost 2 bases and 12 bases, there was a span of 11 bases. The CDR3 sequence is CASSLSRVAQFF. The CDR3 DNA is TGTGCCAGCAGTTTATCGAGGGTCGCGCAGTTCTTC.

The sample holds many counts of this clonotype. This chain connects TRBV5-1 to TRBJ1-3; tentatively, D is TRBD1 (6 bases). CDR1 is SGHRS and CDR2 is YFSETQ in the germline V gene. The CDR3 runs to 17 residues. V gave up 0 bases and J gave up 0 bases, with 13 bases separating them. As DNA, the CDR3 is TGCGCCAGCAGCTTGGGAGACAGGACTCACTCTGGAAACACCATATATTTT. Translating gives CASSLGDRTHSGNTIYF.

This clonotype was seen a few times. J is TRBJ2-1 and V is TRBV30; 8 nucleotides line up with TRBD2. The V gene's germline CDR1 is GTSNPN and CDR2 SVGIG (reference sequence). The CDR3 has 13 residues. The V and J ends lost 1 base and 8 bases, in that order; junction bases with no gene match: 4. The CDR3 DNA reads TGTGCCTGGAGTGCCCAAGCGGGAGATGAGCAGTTCTTC. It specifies CAWSAQAGDEQFF.

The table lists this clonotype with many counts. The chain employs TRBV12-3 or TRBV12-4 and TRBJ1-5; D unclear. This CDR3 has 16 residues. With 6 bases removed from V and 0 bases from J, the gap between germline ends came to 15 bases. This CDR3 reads CASSYRTVNSNQPQHF. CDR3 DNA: TGTGCCAGCAGCTACCGGACGGTGAATAGCAATCAGCCCCAGCATTTT.

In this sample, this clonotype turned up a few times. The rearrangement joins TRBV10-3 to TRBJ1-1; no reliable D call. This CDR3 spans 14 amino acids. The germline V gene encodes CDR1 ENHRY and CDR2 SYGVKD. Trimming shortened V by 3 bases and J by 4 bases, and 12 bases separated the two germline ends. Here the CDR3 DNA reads TGTGCCATCAGTGATAAAGGGCCGAGCACTGAAGCTTTCTTT. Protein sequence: CAISDKGPSTEAFF.

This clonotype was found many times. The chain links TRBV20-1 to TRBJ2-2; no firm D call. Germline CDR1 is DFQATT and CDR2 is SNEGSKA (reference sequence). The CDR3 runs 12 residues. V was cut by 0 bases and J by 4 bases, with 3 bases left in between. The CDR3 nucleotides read TGCAGTGCTAGAGAGGGCACCGGGGAGCTGTTTTTT. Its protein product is CSAREGTGELFF.

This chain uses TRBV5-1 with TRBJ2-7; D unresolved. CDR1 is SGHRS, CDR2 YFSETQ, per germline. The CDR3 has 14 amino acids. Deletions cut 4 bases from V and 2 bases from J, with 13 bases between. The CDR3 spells CASSLSAGTYEQYF. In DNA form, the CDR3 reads TGCGCCAGCAGCCTCTCGGCAGGTACCTACGAGCAGTACTTC. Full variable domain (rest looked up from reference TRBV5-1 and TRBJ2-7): KAGVTQTPRYLIKTRGQQVTLSCSPISGHRSVSWYQQTPGQGLQFLFEYFSETQRNKGNFPGRFSGRQFSNSRSEMNVSTLELGDSALYLCASSLSAGTYEQYFGPGTRLTVT.

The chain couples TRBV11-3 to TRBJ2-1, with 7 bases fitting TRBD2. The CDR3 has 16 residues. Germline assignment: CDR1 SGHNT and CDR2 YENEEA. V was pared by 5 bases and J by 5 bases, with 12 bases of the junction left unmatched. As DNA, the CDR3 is TGTGCCAGCAGCCGGAGCGGGATCCCGTTGAACAATGAGCAGTTCTTC. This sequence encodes CASSRSGIPLNNEQFF.

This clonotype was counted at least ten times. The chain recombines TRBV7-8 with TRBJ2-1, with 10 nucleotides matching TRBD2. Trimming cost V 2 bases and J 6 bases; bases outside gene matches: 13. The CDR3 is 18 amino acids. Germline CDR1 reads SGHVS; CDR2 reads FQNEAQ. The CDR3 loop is CASSLTPPPGLASNEQFF. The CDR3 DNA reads TGTGCCAGCAGCTTAACCCCACCGCCGGGACTAGCGTCCAATGAGCAGTTCTTC.